This T cell receptor beta chain is drawn from a study of shared clonotypes between healthy human individuals. Broader study findings: Roughly 5% of naive CD4 clonotypes were common to a few donors. Rarefaction curves obtained for sorted subsets showed sequencing incomplete despite large depth. In this cohort, only blood was sampled, and tissue repertoires likely differ.

There are 13 residues in the CDR3. The germline V gene has CDR1 SNHLY and CDR2 FYNNEI. Trimming pared 0 bases from V and 17 bases from J, leaving 16 bases between. A deep-level run was used for the assay. Assay: immunoSEQ multiplex PCR; the TCRdb copy retains only in-frame clones and omits some. In the table there are about 2 million clones, approximately 94% of which are singletons. To note about this clone: What it recognizes is unknown.

Naive CD8 isolation took CD45RO-negative cells positively selected for CCR7 and excluded terminally differentiated effector memory CD45RA+ cells. What was sequenced was naive CD8+ T cells sorted from blood. The chain couples TRBV2 to TRBJ1-4; D may be TRBD1 (5 bases). The clonotype was recovered from a man between 18 and 35 years old in good health. CDR3 protein: CASSEATWTYGFF. The DNA of the CDR3 is TGTGCCAGCAGTGAAGCCACCTGGACATACGGTTTTTTT. Supplemented by reference TRBV2 and TRBJ1-4, the full variable domain reads EPEVTQTPSHQVTQMGQEVILRCVPISNHLYFYWYRQILGQKVEFLVSFYNNEISEKSEIFDDQFSVERPDGSNFTLKIRSTKLEDSAMYFCASSEATWTYGFFGSGTQLSVL.